Following are 26 T cell receptor beta chains from one sample sequenced in a study of blood T cell repertoires in COVID-19. Using immunoSEQ multiplex PCR, the repertoire was profiled, and TCRdb retains in-frame clones only, with some absent. Among around 300,000 clones, 70% to 90% were seen once, and the ten largest hold just under 1%. Material: PBMCs or T cells enriched from blood (not recorded which). All receptors derive from a woman in her thirties who had recovered from COVID-19.

The chain couples TRBV4-1 to TRBJ1-1, with D possibly TRBD1 on 6 matching bases. The CDR3 runs to 14 residues. CDR1 and CDR2 (germline): MGHRA, YSYEKL. The V gene lost 0 bases and the J gene lost 7 bases, with 12 bases spanning the gap. The CDR3 loop is CASSQDEGGSEAFF. CDR3 sequence (DNA): TGCGCCAGCAGCCAAGATGAGGGGGGGAGTGAAGCTTTCTTT.

The chain employs TRBV7-9 and TRBJ2-5; TRBD1 aligns across 11 bases. Trimming at V came to 2 bases and at J to 4 bases, leaving 9 bases not matched to a gene. This CDR3 contains 17 residues. Germline lookup yields CDR1 SEHNR and CDR2 FQNEAQ (reference sequence). The CDR3 nucleotides read TGTGCCAGCAGCTTAAGTGCGTCTGGGACAGGGGGAGAGACCCAGTACTTC. It specifies CASSLSASGTGGETQYF.

The chain joins TRBV6-5 to TRBJ1-2; D ambiguous. The CDR3 is 13 residues long. CDR1 is MNHEY, CDR2 SVGAGI, per germline. Trimming left V 10 bases short and J 0 bases short, with 12 bases between. CDR3 loop: CATQVGPNYGYTF. Here the CDR3 DNA reads TGTGCCACCCAGGTTGGCCCTAACTATGGCTACACCTTC.

The V gene is TRBV4-3, the J gene TRBJ2-2; D gene ambiguous. The CDR3 has 14 residues. Per the germline V gene, CDR1 is LGHNA and CDR2 is YSLEER. Between the trimmed V and J ends, which lost 0 bases and 3 bases, there was a span of 5 bases. CDR3 DNA sequence: TGCGCCAGCAGCCAAGATTATGACACCGGGGAGCTGTTTTTT. Translated: CASSQDYDTGELFF.

CDR3 nucleotides: TGTGCCAGTAGTATCTACGGGGGGTCGAGCACAGATACGCAGTATTTT. Its translation is CASSIYGGSSTDTQYF. The rearrangement links TRBV19 to TRBJ2-3, with TRBD2 identical over 7 bases. The CDR3 is 16 amino acids. The germline V gene has CDR1 LNHDA and CDR2 SQIVND (reference sequence). The ends lost 3 bases at V and 0 bases at J; junction bases unmatched: 6.

This clone showed up just once. The chain carries TRBV28 and TRBJ2-1, with TRBD2 identical over 10 bases. J gave up 4 bases and V 4 bases, and 4 bases lay outside the gene matches. The CDR3 has 15 residues. Germline CDR1 is MDHEN and CDR2 is SYDVKM. CDR3 in amino acids: CASSSTSGKYNEQFF. CDR3 coding DNA: TGTGCCAGCAGTTCCACTAGCGGGAAATACAATGAGCAGTTCTTC.

The rearrangement links TRBV10-3 to TRBJ2-7; D is perhaps TRBD1 (6 bases). The CDR3 runs 12 residues. Trimming shortened V by 9 bases and J by 3 bases, and 12 bases separated the two germline ends. Looked up from germline, CDR1 is ENHRY and CDR2 is SYGVKD. The CDR3 spells CAIGWDIYEQYF. In nucleotides, the CDR3 is TGTGCCATAGGTTGGGACATCTACGAGCAGTACTTC.

The genes are TRBV4-3 and TRBJ2-2; D is perhaps TRBD1 (5 bases). Germline assignment: CDR1 LGHNA and CDR2 YSLEER. V lost 0 bases and J 6 bases, leaving 8 bases between the germline ends. CDR3 length: 14 amino acids. CDR3 sequence: CASSQDRVPGELFF. As DNA, the CDR3 is TGCGCCAGCAGCCAAGACAGGGTCCCCGGGGAGCTGTTTTTT.

The J gene is TRBJ1-5, the V gene TRBV10-3; D remains unclear. The V gene's germline CDR1 is ENHRY and CDR2 SYGVKD. The ends were cut back, 4 bases at V and 9 bases at J, with 13 bases in the middle. The CDR3 totals 13 residues. This CDR3 is CAISGSLEGPQHF. CDR3 bases: TGTGCCATCAGTGGGTCCCTCGAGGGGCCCCAGCATTTT.

V usage is TRBV11-2 and J usage is TRBJ1-5; the match to TRBD1 covers 7 bases. The CDR3 runs to 16 residues. The V and J ends lost 6 bases and 0 bases, in that order; junction bases with no gene match: 8. Germline assignment: CDR1 SGHAT and CDR2 FQNNGV. The CDR3 nucleotides read TGTGCCAGCAGTTTGGGACAGCGCCATAGCAATCAGCCCCAGCATTTT. This gives the protein CASSLGQRHSNQPQHF.

The V and J genes are TRBV7-2 and TRBJ2-7, with D possibly being TRBD2 (6 bases). Per germline, CDR1 SGHTA and CDR2 FQGNSA. Trimming shortened V by 1 base and J by 3 bases, and 25 bases separated the two germline ends. This CDR3 comprises 19 residues. The CDR3 coding sequence is TGTGCCAGCAGCTTAGACCACCCGGGGGTCCCACCCGGAGTCTACGAGCAGTACTTC. Its protein product is CASSLDHPGVPPGVYEQYF.

The chain combines TRBV28 with TRBJ2-5; TRBD2 agrees at 7 bases. V lost 2 bases to trimming and J lost 3 bases; unmatched junction nucleotides: 9. Germline V gene data show CDR1 as MDHEN and CDR2 as SYDVKM. CDR3 size: 16 residues. The CDR3 sequence is CASSLQAGLPEETQYF. As DNA, the CDR3 is TGTGCCAGCAGTTTACAAGCGGGACTGCCGGAAGAGACCCAGTACTTC.

This clone was seen only once. This chain connects TRBV5-4 to TRBJ1-3; 7 nucleotides line up with TRBD1. This CDR3 spans 17 amino acids. CDR1 is SGHNT and CDR2 is YYREEE in the germline V gene (reference sequence). The V gene end was trimmed by 1 base and the J gene end by 0 bases; junction bases not matched to a gene: 7. The CDR3 region has the DNA TGTGCCAGCAGCTTGCTGGGCGGACAGGCCTCTGGAAACACCATATATTTT. This codes for CASSLLGGQASGNTIYF.

This chain uses TRBV9 with TRBJ1-3, with D possibly matching TRBD1 (6 bases). The V gene lost 3 bases and the J gene lost 2 bases, with 9 bases spanning the gap. Germline lookup yields CDR1 SGDLS and CDR2 YYNGEE. This CDR3 spans 14 amino acids. The CDR3: CASSEGGPGNTIYF. The DNA of the CDR3 is TGTGCCAGCAGCGAGGGGGGGCCTGGAAACACCATATATTTT. The whole variable domain, remainder taken from reference TRBV9 and TRBJ1-3, is DSGVTQTPKHLITATGQRVTLRCSPRSGDLSVYWYQQSLDQGLQFLIQYYNGEERAKGNILERFSAQQFPDLHSELNLSSLELGDSALYFCASSEGGPGNTIYFGEGSWLTVV.

The gene calls are TRBV7-2 and TRBJ2-2; no reliable D call. Trimming took off 5 bases at V and 4 bases at J, with 8 bases between the two ends. Per the germline V gene, CDR1 is SGHTA and CDR2 is FQGNSA. This CDR3 has 13 residues. The CDR3 nucleotides read TGTGCCAGCAGCCCCGGGTTCACCGGGGAGCTGTTTTTT. Its protein product is CASSPGFTGELFF.

The chain couples TRBV19 to TRBJ2-2; 15 positions agree with TRBD2. Trimming took 5 bases from V and 5 from J; bases not matched to a gene: 15. CDR1 and CDR2 from the germline V gene are LNHDA and SQIVND (reference sequence). The CDR3 totals 20 residues. CDR3 coding DNA: TGTGCCAGTAGTTTCTACCCCGGACTAGCGGGGGGGCCGCGGACCGGGGAGCTGTTTTTT. Its translation: CASSFYPGLAGGPRTGELFF.

The rearrangement joins TRBV19 to TRBJ1-2; 11 nucleotides align to TRBD1. CDR3 length equals 15 residues. Germline CDR1 LNHDA, CDR2 SQIVND (reference sequence). After removal of 3 bases from V and 5 bases from J, the junction contained 5 bases not matched to a gene. DNA for the CDR3: TGTGCCAGTAGTATCCGGACAGGGGGCTTATATGGCTACACCTTC. It specifies CASSIRTGGLYGYTF.

This clone was recorded a few times. The chain joins TRBV10-3 to TRBJ1-1, with D possibly TRBD1 on 6 matching bases. V lost 10 bases to trimming and J lost 1 base, with 16 bases between them. CDR3 length: 14 amino acids. CDR1 is ENHRY and CDR2 is SYGVKD in the germline V gene. The CDR3 sequence: CATQMDSSNTEAFF. In DNA, the CDR3 is TGTGCCACCCAAATGGACAGCTCGAACACTGAAGCTTTCTTT.

CDR3 sequence (DNA): TGCGCCAGCAGCCCAGGGGGCGGATTATCTAATGAAAAACTGTTTTTT. Residues: CASSPGGGLSNEKLFF. V and J are TRBV5-1 and TRBJ1-4; 8 nucleotides agree with TRBD1. CDR1 SGHRS and CDR2 YFSETQ come from the germline V gene. J lost 3 bases, V lost 4 bases, and 8 bases had no gene match. The CDR3 loop spans 16 amino acids.

The J gene is TRBJ2-1, the V gene TRBV19; 8 nucleotides agree with TRBD1. The junction had 4 bases not matched to a gene; V was cut back by 4 bases and J by 5 bases. The CDR3 is made up of 14 amino acids. Looked up from germline, CDR1 is LNHDA and CDR2 is SQIVND (reference sequence). The CDR3 region is CASSTMDRDNEQFF. As DNA, the CDR3 is TGTGCCAGTAGTACCATGGACAGGGACAATGAGCAGTTCTTC. Filled out from reference TRBV19 and TRBJ2-1, the complete variable domain reads DGGITQSPKYLFRKEGQNVTLSCEQNLNHDAMYWYRQDPGQGLRLIYYSQIVNDFQKGDIAEGYSVSREKKESFPLTVTSAQKNPTAFYLCASSTMDRDNEQFFGPGTRLTVL.

The chain combines TRBV18 with TRBJ1-1; D might be TRBD1 (6 bases). V was cut by 4 bases and J by 8 bases, with 14 bases left in between. The CDR3 has 13 residues. Germline V gene data show CDR1 as KGHSH and CDR2 as LQKENI. CDR3 sequence reads: CASSQGTQGEAFF. As DNA, the CDR3 is TGTGCCAGCTCACAGGGGACCCAGGGGGAAGCTTTCTTT.

This sequence joins TRBV6-1 and TRBJ1-5, with D possibly matching TRBD1 (5 bases). Germline values: CDR1 MNHNS, CDR2 SASEGT. Trimming cost V 2 bases and J 2 bases, with 16 bases left between them. CDR3 length: 17 amino acids. The CDR3 sequence is CASSEFLGAGGNQPQHF. DNA of the CDR3: TGTGCCAGCAGTGAATTCTTAGGGGCGGGGGGCAATCAGCCCCAGCATTTT.

J is TRBJ2-1 and V is TRBV20-1; D gene unclear. The V end lost 3 bases, the J end lost 5 bases, and 8 bases lay between the germline ends. The germline V gene has CDR1 DFQATT and CDR2 SNEGSKA (reference sequence). This CDR3 is 12 amino acids long. DNA of the CDR3: TGCAGTGCTAGTGATAGTCACAATGAGCAGTTCTTC. It is translated as CSASDSHNEQFF.

J is TRBJ1-3 and V is TRBV3-1 (or the pseudogene TRBV3-2); TRBD1 agrees at 7 bases. The length of the CDR3 is 15 residues. Germline loops: CDR1 LGHDT, CDR2 YNNKEL (reference sequence). V gave up 0 bases and J gave up 4 bases; unmatched junction bases: 3. CDR3 loop: CASSQDGTDGNTIYF. For the CDR3, the DNA is TGTGCCAGCAGCCAAGATGGGACAGACGGAAACACCATATATTTT.

This clone came up a few times. This chain joins TRBV7-9 and TRBJ2-7; perhaps TRBD2 as D (5 bases). Per the germline V gene, CDR1 is SEHNR and CDR2 is FQNEAQ (reference sequence). The length of the CDR3 is 16 residues. With 4 bases removed from V and 0 bases from J, the gap between germline ends came to 16 bases. The CDR3 DNA sequence: TGTGCCAGCAGCTCGAGGGCCCTTAACGGCTCCTACGAGCAGTACTTC. Translated, it gives CASSSRALNGSYEQYF.

This clone was seen a few times. The chain carries TRBV9 and TRBJ1-2; TRBD1 is a possible D gene (6 bases). Trimming took 5 bases from V and 5 from J, leaving 10 bases between them. The CDR3 is made up of 12 amino acids. Germline CDR1 is SGDLS and CDR2 is YYNGEE. The CDR3 loop is CASSTGTYGYTF. Here the CDR3 DNA reads TGTGCCAGCAGTACAGGGACGTATGGCTACACCTTC.